The next 13 T cell receptor beta chains were all read from a single sample in a study of cytomegalovirus exposure and HLA in healthy donors. It was with 60 Vbeta and 13 Jbeta primers that the PCR ran. Here immunoSEQ multiplex PCR was the method, and the copy in TCRdb shows in-frame clones only, minus some. The top ten clones hold around 0.93% of a sample with 150,000 to 200,000 clones, roughly 80% of them seen once. Specimen: PBMCs. Receptors were obtained from a man younger than 40 in good health and CMV-seronegative.

The chain employs TRBV19 and TRBJ2-4; a weak D match, TRBD2 (6 bases). The CDR3 covers 15 residues. Trimming stripped 4 bases from V and 0 bases from J, with 10 bases between. CDR1 is LNHDA and CDR2 is SQIVND in the germline V gene (reference sequence). CDR3 DNA: TGTGCCAGTAGTACCGCGGGACTAGCCAAAAACATTCAGTACTTC. This translates into CASSTAGLAKNIQYF.

The chain carries TRBV5-1 and TRBJ1-3; no clear D. The V end was cut by 8 bases, the J end by 0 bases, with 9 bases between. In germline, CDR1 is SGHRS, CDR2 YFSETQ. There are 13 residues in the CDR3. CDR3 in amino acids: CASALSSGNTIYF. CDR3 sequence (DNA): TGCGCCAGTGCCCTCAGCTCTGGAAACACCATATATTTT.

The chain links TRBV6-5 to TRBJ2-5, with 8 nucleotides matching TRBD2. Germline V gene lookup returns CDR1 MNHEY and CDR2 SVGAGI. Germline trimming cut 5 bases from V and 5 bases from J; bases unmatched to any gene: 10. The CDR3 runs to 15 residues. CDR3 nucleotides: TGTGCCAGCAGTGCGCTTAGCGGGGACGCGGAGACCCAGTACTTC. The encoded protein is CASSALSGDAETQYF.

The V and J genes are TRBV29-1 and TRBJ1-6; a weak D match, TRBD1 (6 bases). The V gene's germline CDR1 is SQVTM and CDR2 ANQGSEA. CDR3 size: 11 residues. V gave up 4 bases and J gave up 14 bases, with 12 bases separating them. The CDR3, as DNA: TGCAGCGTTGCTTGGGCAGGGGCCCTCCACTTT. Its translation is CSVAWAGALHF.

V gene TRBV15 combines with J gene TRBJ2-7; TRBD2 might be the D (6 bases). CDR1 and CDR2 (germline): LNHNV, YYDKDF (reference sequence). This CDR3 region has 14 residues. Trimming removed 5 bases at V and 3 bases at J, with 14 bases between. The CDR3 DNA is TGTGCCACCAGCGCGGGAACAGACCTCTACGAGCAGTACTTC. Encoded protein: CATSAGTDLYEQYF. The full variable domain, rest sourced from reference TRBV15 and TRBJ2-7, is DAMVIQNPRYQVTQFGKPVTLSCSQTLNHNVMYWYQQKSSQAPKLLFHYYDKDFNNEADTPDNFQSRRPNTSFCFLDIRSPGLGDTAMYLCATSAGTDLYEQYFGPGTRLTVT.

In its sample, this clone was seen a few times. This chain links TRBV15 with TRBJ2-2, with TRBD1 as a possible D gene (6 bases). V was trimmed by 2 bases and J by 2 bases, leaving 15 bases between them. The CDR3 is 17 residues long. Per the germline V gene, CDR1 is LNHNV and CDR2 is YYDKDF (reference sequence). CDR3 sequence reads: CATSRRAQGGNTGELFF. The CDR3 nucleotides are TGTGCCACCAGCAGAAGGGCACAGGGTGGCAACACCGGGGAGCTGTTTTTT.

This clone was found a few times. The rearrangement uses TRBV28 and TRBJ2-3; D may be TRBD2 (6 bases). Germline lookup yields CDR1 MDHEN and CDR2 SYDVKM. This CDR3 is 19 amino acids long. V lost 6 bases and J lost 1, with 26 bases in between. CDR3 bases: TGTGCCAGCAGCCAACCCTTCCCGACTAGTATGGTGGGCACAGATACGCAGTATTTT. Its translation: CASSQPFPTSMVGTDTQYF.

This clone came up a few times. This rearrangement joins TRBV7-2 to TRBJ2-1, with TRBD2 matching 10 bases. The CDR3 has 16 amino acids. The germline CDR1 and CDR2 sequences are SGHTA and FQGNSA. V was pared by 7 bases and J by 0 bases, with 6 bases of the junction left unmatched. CDR3 bases: TGTGCCAGCACCATACTAGCGGGGAGCTCCTACAATGAGCAGTTCTTC. Translating gives CASTILAGSSYNEQFF.

The rearrangement joins TRBV6-5 to TRBJ1-1, with TRBD1 matching 7 bases. Unmatched junction bases numbered 0, after V lost 2 bases and J lost 3 bases. Per the germline V gene, CDR1 is MNHEY and CDR2 is SVGAGI. The CDR3 loop spans 13 amino acids. The CDR3: CASSYTGDTEAFF. CDR3 bases: TGTGCCAGCAGTTACACAGGGGACACTGAAGCTTTCTTT.

This clone turned up a few times. One end of the junction varies from germline; a read error may be responsible. The chain is built from TRBV7-9 and TRBJ2-1, with 12 bases lining up with TRBD2. Looked up from germline, CDR1 is SEHNR and CDR2 is FQNEAQ (reference sequence). The CDR3 covers 16 residues. The CDR3 here is CSSSSLAGGSYNEQFF. The CDR3 DNA sequence: TGTTCCAGCAGCTCCCTAGCGGGAGGGTCCTACAATGAGCAGTTCTTC.

This clone occurred a few times. Here the CDR3 reads CASSWYLRGRGTEAFF. The CDR3 region has the DNA TGTGCCAGCAGCTGGTACTTGCGGGGGCGAGGTACTGAAGCTTTCTTT. The chain employs TRBV5-6 and TRBJ1-1, with D tentatively TRBD1 (6 bases). Germline V gene data show CDR1 as SGHDT and CDR2 as YYEEEE. This CDR3 has 16 residues. V lost 3 bases and J lost 5, with 20 bases in between. Looking up the rest from reference TRBV5-6 and TRBJ1-1 gives the full variable domain: DAGVTQSPTHLIKTRGQQVTLRCSPKSGHDTVSWYQQALGQGPQFIFQYYEEEERQRGNFPDRFSGHQFPNYSSELNVNALLLGDSALYLCASSWYLRGRGTEAFFGQGTRLTVV.

This clone was counted once. The gene calls are TRBV4-1 and TRBJ1-5, with D maybe TRBD1 (6 bases). V was cut by 4 bases and J by 4 bases, with 14 bases left in between. Germline CDR1 and CDR2: MGHRA and YSYEKL. The CDR3 sequence is 15 residues long. CDR3 loop: CASSPRVGANQPQHF. The CDR3 region has the DNA TGCGCCAGCAGCCCGCGAGTGGGGGCGAATCAGCCCCAGCATTTT.

The genes are TRBV10-2 and TRBJ1-2; 8 bases are shared with TRBD1. V was clipped by 3 bases and J by 7 bases; unmatched bases: 10. The CDR3 totals 15 residues. From germline, CDR1 is WSHSY and CDR2 SAAADI. CDR3: CASSEGLGQVGGYTF. CDR3 DNA sequence: TGCGCCAGCAGTGAAGGGCTGGGACAGGTTGGTGGCTACACCTTC.